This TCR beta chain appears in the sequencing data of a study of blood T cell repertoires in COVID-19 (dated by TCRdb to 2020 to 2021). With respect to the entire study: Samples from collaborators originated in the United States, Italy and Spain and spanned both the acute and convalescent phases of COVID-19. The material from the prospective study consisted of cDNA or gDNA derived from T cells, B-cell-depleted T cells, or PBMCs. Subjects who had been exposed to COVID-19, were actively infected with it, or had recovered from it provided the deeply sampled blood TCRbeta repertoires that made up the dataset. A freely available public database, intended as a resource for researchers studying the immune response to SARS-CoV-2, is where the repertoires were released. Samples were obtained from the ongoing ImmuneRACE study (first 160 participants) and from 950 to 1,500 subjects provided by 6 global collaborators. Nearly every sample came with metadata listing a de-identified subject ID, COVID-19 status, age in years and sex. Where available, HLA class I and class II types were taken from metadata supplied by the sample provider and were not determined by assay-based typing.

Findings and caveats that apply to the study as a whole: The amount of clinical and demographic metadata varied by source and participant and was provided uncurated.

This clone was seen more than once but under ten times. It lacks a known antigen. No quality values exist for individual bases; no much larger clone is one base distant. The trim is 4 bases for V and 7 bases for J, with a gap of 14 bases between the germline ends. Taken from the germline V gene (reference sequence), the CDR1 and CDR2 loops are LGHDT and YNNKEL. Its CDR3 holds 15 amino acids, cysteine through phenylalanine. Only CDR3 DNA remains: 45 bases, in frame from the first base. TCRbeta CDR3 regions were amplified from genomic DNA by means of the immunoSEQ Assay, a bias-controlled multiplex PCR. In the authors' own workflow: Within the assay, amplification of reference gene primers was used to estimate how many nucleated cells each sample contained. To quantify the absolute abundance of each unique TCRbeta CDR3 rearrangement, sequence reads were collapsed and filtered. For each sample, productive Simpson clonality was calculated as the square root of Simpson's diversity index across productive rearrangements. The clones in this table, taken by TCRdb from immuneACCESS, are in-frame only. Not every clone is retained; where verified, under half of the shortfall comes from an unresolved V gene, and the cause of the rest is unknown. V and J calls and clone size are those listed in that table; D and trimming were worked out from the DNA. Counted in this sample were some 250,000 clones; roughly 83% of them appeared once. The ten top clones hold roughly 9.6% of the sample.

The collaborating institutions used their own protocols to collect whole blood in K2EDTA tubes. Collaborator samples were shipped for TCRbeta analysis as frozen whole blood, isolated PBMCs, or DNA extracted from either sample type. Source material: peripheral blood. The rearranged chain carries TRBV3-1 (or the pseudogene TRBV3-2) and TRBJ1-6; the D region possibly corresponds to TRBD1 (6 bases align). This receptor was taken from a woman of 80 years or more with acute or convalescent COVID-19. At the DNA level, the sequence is TGTGCCAGCAGCCTCAAACAGGGTTCCAATTCACCCCTCCACTTT. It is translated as CASSLKQGSNSPLHF.